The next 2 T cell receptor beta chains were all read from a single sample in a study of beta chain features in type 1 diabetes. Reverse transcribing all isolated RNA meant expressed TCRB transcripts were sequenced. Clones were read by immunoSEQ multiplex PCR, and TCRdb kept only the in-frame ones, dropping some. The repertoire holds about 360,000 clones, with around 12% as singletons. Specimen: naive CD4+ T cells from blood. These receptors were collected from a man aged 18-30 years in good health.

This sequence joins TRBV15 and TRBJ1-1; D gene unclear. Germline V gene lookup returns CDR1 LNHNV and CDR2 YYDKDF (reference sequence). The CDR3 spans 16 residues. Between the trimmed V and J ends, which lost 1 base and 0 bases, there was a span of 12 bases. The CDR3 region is CATSRGAAKVNTEAFF. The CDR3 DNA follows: TGTGCCACCAGCAGAGGGGCAGCCAAAGTGAACACTGAAGCTTTCTTT.

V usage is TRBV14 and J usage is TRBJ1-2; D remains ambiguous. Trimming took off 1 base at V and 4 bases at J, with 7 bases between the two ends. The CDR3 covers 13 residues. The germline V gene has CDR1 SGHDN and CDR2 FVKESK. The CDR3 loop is CASSQVATYGYTF. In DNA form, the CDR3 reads TGTGCCAGCAGCCAAGTGGCCACCTATGGCTACACCTTC. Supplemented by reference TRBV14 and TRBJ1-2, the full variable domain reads EAGVTQFPSHSVIEKGQTVTLRCDPISGHDNLYWYRRVMGKEIKFLLHFVKESKQDESGMPNNRFLAERTGGTYSTLKVQPAELEDSGVYFCASSQVATYGYTFGSGTRLTVV.